These 8 T cell receptor beta chains share one sample of origin, sequenced in a study of T cell responses to AZD1222 COVID-19 vaccine. Profiled with immunoSEQ multiplex PCR; TCRdb holds only in-frame clones, not every one. This sample has some 120,000 clones; approximately 90% occur once, and the top ten carry roughly 8.9%. The sample in question was peripheral blood, obtained 28 days after the second AZD1222 dose. The receptors derive from an adult who received the AZD1222 COVID-19 vaccine.

The V and J genes are TRBV27 and TRBJ1-1; D unclear. This CDR3 has 13 amino acids. V dropped 2 bases and J dropped 3 bases, with 7 bases sitting between them. From germline, CDR1 is MNHEY and CDR2 SMNVEV (reference sequence). The DNA of the CDR3 is TGTGCCAGCAGTTTAGGTTTAGACACTGAAGCTTTCTTT. Translation: CASSLGLDTEAFF.

The genes are TRBV20-1 and TRBJ1-5, with D unclear. Per germline, CDR1 DFQATT and CDR2 SNEGSKA (reference sequence). The CDR3 spans 13 residues. V was clipped by 3 bases and J by 0 bases, with 6 bases between them. CDR3 nucleotide sequence: TGCAGTGCTAGTTTTAATAGCAATCAGCCCCAGCATTTT. This gives the protein CSASFNSNQPQHF.

The chain recombines TRBV6-5 with TRBJ1-5; D unresolved. The CDR3 has 15 amino acids. Trimming took 6 bases from V and 5 from J, leaving 17 bases between them. Per the germline V gene, CDR1 is MNHEY and CDR2 is SVGAGI. DNA of the CDR3: TGTGCCAGCAGCAGAGAAGGGAGTTGGGATCAGCCCCAGCATTTT. Residues: CASSREGSWDQPQHF.

The chain combines TRBV7-8 with TRBJ1-1; possible D gene TRBD1, 6 bases. The germline gives CDR1 SGHVS, CDR2 FQNEAQ. This CDR3 spans 12 amino acids. V lost 5 bases and J 10 bases, leaving 14 bases between the germline ends. For the CDR3, the DNA is TGTGCCAGCAGCCCGCCAGGCAGGGGAGCTTTCTTT. Amino acid sequence: CASSPPGRGAFF.

The V gene is TRBV6-5, the J gene TRBJ2-1; D ambiguous. This CDR3 is 13 amino acids long. V gave up 2 bases and J gave up 7 bases, with 9 bases separating them. The germline V gene has CDR1 MNHEY and CDR2 SVGAGI. CDR3 nucleotide sequence: TGTGCCAGCAGTTACCCAGCGCGAAATGAGCAGTTCTTC. The encoded protein is CASSYPARNEQFF.

This clone was recorded once. The chain is built from TRBV5-8 and TRBJ2-5; D might be TRBD1 or TRBD2, each matching 5 bases. Germline V lookup: CDR1 SGHTS, CDR2 YDEGEE. V dropped 4 bases and J dropped 5 bases, with 21 bases sitting between them. CDR3 size: 16 residues. The CDR3 sequence: CASSLGPILATETQYF. The CDR3 DNA sequence: TGTGCCAGCAGCCTGGGACCCATTTTGGCGACGGAGACCCAGTACTTC.

The chain is built from TRBV9 and TRBJ2-7; D is perhaps TRBD1 (6 bases). V lost 5 bases and J lost 4, with 13 bases in between. The CDR3 is 13 residues long. Germline values: CDR1 SGDLS, CDR2 YYNGEE. As DNA, the CDR3 is TGTGCCAGCAGTGGACAAGGGGGTTACGAGCAGTACTTC. Protein: CASSGQGGYEQYF.

CDR3 in DNA: TGTGCCATAGAAACCGGGGTCGTCGGGGCCTACAATGAGCAGTTCTTC. Translating gives CAIETGVVGAYNEQFF. V usage is TRBV7-9 and J usage is TRBJ2-1, with D possibly being TRBD2 (5 bases). There are 16 residues in the CDR3. Trimming left V 10 bases short and J 2 bases short, with 21 bases between. The germline gives CDR1 SEHNR, CDR2 FQNEAQ (reference sequence). The whole variable domain, filled in from reference TRBV7-9 and TRBJ2-1, reads DTGVSQNPRHKITKRGQNVTFRCDPISEHNRLYWYRQTLGQGPEFLTYFQNEAQLEKSRLLSDRFSAERPKGSFSTLEIQRTEQGDSAMYLCAIETGVVGAYNEQFFGPGTRLTVL.